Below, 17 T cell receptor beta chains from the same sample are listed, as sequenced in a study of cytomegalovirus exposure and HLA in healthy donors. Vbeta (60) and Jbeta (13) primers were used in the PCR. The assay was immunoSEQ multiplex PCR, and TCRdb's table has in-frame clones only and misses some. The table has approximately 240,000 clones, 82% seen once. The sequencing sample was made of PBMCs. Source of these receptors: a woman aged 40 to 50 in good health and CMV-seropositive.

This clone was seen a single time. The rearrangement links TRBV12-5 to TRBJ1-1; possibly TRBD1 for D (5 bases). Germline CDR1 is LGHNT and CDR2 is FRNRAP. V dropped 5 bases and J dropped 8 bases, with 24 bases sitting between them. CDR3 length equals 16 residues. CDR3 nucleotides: TGTGCTAGTGGTCCCCCCCTAGGAGGGGTCCGTCAAGAAGCTTTCTTT. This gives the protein CASGPPLGGVRQEAFF.

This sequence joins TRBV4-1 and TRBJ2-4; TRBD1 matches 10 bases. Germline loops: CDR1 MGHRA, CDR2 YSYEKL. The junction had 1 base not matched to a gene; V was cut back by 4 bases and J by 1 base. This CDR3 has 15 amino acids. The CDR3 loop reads CASSPGQGAKNIQYF. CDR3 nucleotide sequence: TGCGCCAGCAGCCCGGGACAGGGGGCCAAAAACATTCAGTACTTC.

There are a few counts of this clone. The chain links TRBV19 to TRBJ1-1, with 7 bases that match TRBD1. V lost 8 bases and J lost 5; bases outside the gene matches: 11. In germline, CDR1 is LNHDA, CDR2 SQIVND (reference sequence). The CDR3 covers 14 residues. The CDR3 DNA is TGTGCCAGTGGAACGACAGGGTCGGGGACTGAAGCTTTCTTT. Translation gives CASGTTGSGTEAFF.

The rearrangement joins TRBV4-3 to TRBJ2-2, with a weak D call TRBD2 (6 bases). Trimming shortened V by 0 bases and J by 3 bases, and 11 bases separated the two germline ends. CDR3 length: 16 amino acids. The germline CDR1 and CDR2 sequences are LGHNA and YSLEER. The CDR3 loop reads CASSQEEGPYTGELFF. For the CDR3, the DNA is TGCGCCAGCAGCCAAGAGGAGGGGCCCTACACCGGGGAGCTGTTTTTT.

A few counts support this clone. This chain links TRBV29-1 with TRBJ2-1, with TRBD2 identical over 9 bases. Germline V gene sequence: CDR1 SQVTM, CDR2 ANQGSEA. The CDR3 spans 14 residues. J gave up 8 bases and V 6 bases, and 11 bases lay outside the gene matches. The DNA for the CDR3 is TGCAGCGTAGCCTGGAGCGGGAGGTTCGATGAGCAGTTCTTC. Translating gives CSVAWSGRFDEQFF.

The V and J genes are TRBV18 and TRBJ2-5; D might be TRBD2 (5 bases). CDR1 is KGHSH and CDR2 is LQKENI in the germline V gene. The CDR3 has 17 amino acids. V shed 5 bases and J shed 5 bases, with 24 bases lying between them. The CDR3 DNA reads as TGTGCCAGCTCATCCAGTCTGGGAGCCGGCCCGGGGGAGACCCAGTACTTC. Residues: CASSSSLGAGPGETQYF.

DNA for the CDR3: TGTGCCAGTAGTGAGGGACAAATGAACACTGAAGCTTTCTTT. This translates into CASSEGQMNTEAFF. The chain uses TRBV19 and TRBJ1-1; perhaps TRBD1 as D (6 bases). CDR1 is LNHDA, CDR2 SQIVND, per germline (reference sequence). The V end lost 5 bases, the J end lost 0 bases, and 10 bases lay between the germline ends. This CDR3 spans 14 amino acids.

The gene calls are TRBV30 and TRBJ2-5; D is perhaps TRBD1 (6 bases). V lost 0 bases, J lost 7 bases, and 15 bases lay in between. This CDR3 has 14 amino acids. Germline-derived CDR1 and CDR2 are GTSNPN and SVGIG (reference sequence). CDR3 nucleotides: TGTGCCTGGAGTGTCGACAGGCCCGAAGGGACCCAGTACTTC. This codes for CAWSVDRPEGTQYF.

The CDR3 sequence: CASRGYEARDYTDTQYF. For the CDR3, the DNA is TGCGCCAGCAGGGGATACGAGGCCAGGGATTACACAGATACGCAGTATTTT. The chain joins TRBV10-1 to TRBJ2-3; D might be TRBD1 (5 bases). Trimming cost V 6 bases and J 2 bases, with 21 bases left between them. The CDR3 sequence is 17 residues long. Germline CDR1 is WNHNN and CDR2 is SYGVQD (reference sequence).

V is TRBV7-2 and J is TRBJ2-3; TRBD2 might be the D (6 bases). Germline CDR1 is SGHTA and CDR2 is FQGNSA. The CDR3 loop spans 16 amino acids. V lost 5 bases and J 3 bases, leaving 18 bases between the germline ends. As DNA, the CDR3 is TGTGCCAGCAGCCCCGGACGGGGAGGAGGAACAGATACGCAGTATTTT. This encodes CASSPGRGGGTDTQYF. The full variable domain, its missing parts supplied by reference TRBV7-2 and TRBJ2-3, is GAGVSQSPSNKVTEKGKDVELRCDPISGHTALYWYRQSLGQGLEFLIYFQGNSAPDKSGLPSDRFSAERTGGSVSTLTIQRTQQEDSAVYLCASSPGRGGGTDTQYFGPGTRLTVL.

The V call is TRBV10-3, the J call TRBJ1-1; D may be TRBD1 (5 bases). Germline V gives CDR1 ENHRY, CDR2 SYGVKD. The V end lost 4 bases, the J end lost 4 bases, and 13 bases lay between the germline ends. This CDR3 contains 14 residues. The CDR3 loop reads CAISVGGTGTEAFF. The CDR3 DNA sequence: TGTGCCATCAGTGTTGGGGGGACGGGCACTGAAGCTTTCTTT.

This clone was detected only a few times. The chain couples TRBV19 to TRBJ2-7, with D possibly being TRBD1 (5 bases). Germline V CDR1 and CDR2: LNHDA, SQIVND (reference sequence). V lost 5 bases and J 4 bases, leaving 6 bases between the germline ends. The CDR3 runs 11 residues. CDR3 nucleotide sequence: TGTGCCAGTAGTGCAGGGTACGAGCAGTACTTC. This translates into CASSAGYEQYF. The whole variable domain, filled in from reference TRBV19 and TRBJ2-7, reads DGGITQSPKYLFRKEGQNVTLSCEQNLNHDAMYWYRQDPGQGLRLIYYSQIVNDFQKGDIAEGYSVSREKKESFPLTVTSAQKNPTAFYLCASSAGYEQYFGPGTRLTVT.

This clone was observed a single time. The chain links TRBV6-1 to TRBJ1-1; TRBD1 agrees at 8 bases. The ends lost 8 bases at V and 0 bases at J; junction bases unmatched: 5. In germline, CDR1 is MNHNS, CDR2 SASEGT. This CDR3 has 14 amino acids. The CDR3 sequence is CASGQGLLNTEAFF. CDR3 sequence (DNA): TGTGCCAGCGGACAGGGACTCCTGAACACTGAAGCTTTCTTT.

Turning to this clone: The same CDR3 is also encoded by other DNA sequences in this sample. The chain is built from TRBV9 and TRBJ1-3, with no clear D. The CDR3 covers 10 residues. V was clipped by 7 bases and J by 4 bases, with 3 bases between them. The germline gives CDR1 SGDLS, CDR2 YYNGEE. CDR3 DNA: TGTGCCAGCTCAGGAAACACCATATATTTT. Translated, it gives CASSGNTIYF. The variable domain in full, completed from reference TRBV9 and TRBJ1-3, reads DSGVTQTPKHLITATGQRVTLRCSPRSGDLSVYWYQQSLDQGLQFLIQYYNGEERAKGNILERFSAQQFPDLHSELNLSSLELGDSALYFCASSGNTIYFGEGSWLTVV.

CDR3 in amino acids: CASSPSTNEKLFF. CDR3 DNA: TGCGCCAGCAGCCCCTCAACTAATGAAAAACTGTTTTTT. The genes are TRBV5-1 and TRBJ1-4; no clear D. Looked up from germline, CDR1 is SGHRS and CDR2 is YFSETQ. Trimming cost V 4 bases and J 0 bases, with 4 bases left between them. This CDR3 is built from 13 residues.

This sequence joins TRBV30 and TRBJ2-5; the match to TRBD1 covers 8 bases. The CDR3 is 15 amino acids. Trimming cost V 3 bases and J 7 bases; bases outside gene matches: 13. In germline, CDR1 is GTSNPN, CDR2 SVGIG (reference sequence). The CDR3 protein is CAWSLGTGGWGTQYF. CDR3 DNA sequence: TGTGCCTGGAGCCTCGGGACAGGCGGGTGGGGGACCCAGTACTTC.

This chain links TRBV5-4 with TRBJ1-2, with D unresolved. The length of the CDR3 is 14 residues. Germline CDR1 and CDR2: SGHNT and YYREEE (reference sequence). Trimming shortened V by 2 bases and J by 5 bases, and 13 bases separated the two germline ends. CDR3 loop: CASSLIGTEYGYTF. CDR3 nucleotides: TGTGCCAGCAGCTTAATTGGTACAGAGTATGGCTACACCTTC. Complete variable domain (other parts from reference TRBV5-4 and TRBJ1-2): ETGVTQSPTHLIKTRGQQVTLRCSSQSGHNTVSWYQQALGQGPQFIFQYYREEENGRGNFPPRFSGLQFPNYSSELNVNALELDDSALYLCASSLIGTEYGYTFGSGTRLTVV.